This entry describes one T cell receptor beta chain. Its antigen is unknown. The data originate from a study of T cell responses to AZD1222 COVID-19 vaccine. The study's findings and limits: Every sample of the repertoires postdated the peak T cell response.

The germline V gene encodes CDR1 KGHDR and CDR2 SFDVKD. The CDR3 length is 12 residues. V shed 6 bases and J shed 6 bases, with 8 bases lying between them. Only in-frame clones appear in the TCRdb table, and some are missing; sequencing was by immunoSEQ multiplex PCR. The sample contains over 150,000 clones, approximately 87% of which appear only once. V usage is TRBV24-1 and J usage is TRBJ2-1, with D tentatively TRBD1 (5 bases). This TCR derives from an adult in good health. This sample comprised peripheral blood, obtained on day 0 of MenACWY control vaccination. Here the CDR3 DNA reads TGTGCCACCAGTAGCAGGGTCAATGAGCAGTTCTTC. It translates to CATSSRVNEQFF.